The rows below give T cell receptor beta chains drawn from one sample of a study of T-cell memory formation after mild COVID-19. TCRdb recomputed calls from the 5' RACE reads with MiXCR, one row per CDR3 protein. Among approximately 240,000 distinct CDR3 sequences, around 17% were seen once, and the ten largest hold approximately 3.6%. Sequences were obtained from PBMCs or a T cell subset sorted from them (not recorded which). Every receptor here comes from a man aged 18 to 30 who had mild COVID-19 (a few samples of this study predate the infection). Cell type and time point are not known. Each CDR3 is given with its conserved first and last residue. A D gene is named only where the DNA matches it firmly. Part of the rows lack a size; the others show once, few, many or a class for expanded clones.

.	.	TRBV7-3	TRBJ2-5	CASSRGVGGQETQYF	TGTGCCAGCAGCCGAGGAGTAGGGGGCCAAGAGACCCAGTACTTC
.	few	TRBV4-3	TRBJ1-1	CASSQAQGRGTEAFF	TGCGCCAGCAGCCAAGCGCAGGGCAGGGGCACTGAAGCTTTCTTT
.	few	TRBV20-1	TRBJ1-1	CSAPVGETEAFF	TGCAGTGCCCCCGTGGGGGAAACTGAAGCTTTCTTT
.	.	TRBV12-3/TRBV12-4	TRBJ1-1	CASSPRHITEAFF	TGTGCCAGCAGCCCCCGGCACATCACTGAAGCTTTCTTT
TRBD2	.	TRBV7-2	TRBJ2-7	CASSYLAGYEQYF	TGTGCCAGCAGCTACCTAGCGGGGTACGAGCAGTACTTC
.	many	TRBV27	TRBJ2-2	CASSLNGHGELFF	TGTGCCAGCAGTTTAAATGGGCACGGGGAGCTGTTTTTT
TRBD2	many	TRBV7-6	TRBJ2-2	CASSLIPSGTSGYTGELFF	TGTGCCAGCAGCTTAATTCCTTCCGGGACTAGCGGCTACACCGGGGAGCTGTTTTTT
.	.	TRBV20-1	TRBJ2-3	CSARPTGLGTDTQYF	TGCAGTGCTAGACCGACAGGTCTTGGCACAGATACGCAGTATTTT
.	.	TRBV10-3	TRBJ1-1	CAISDGVEAFF	TGTGCCATCAGTGACGGGGTGGAGGCTTTCTTT
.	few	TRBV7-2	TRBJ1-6	CATNRGWDSPLHF	TGTGCCACCAATCGGGGATGGGATTCACCCCTCCACTTT
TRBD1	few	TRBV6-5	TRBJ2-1	CASSLKGANEQFF	TGTGCCAGCAGCCTCAAGGGGGCCAATGAGCAGTTCTTC
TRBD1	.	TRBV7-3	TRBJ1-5	CASSSTGTGEGNQPQHF	TGTGCCAGCAGCTCAACCGGGACAGGGGAAGGCAATCAGCCCCAGCATTTT
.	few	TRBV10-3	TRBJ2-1	CAIREGSYNEQFF	TGTGCCATCAGGGAGGGGAGTTACAATGAGCAGTTCTTC
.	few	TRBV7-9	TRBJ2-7	CASSFWALSYEQYF	TGTGCCAGCAGCTTTTGGGCCCTCTCCTACGAGCAGTACTTC
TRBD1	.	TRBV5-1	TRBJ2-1	CASSLGPGGSYNEQFF	TGCGCCAGCAGCTTGGGGCCAGGGGGCTCCTACAATGAGCAGTTCTTC
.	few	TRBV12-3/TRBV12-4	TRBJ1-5	CASSWEESNQPQHF	TGTGCCAGCAGCTGGGAGGAGAGCAATCAGCCCCAGCATTTT
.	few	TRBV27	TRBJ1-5	CASSLTRAYQPQHF	TGTGCCAGCAGTTTAACGCGCGCTTATCAGCCCCAGCATTTT
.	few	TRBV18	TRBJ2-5	CASSPLGPPQETQYF	TGTGCCAGCTCACCCTTGGGCCCACCGCAAGAGACCCAGTACTTC